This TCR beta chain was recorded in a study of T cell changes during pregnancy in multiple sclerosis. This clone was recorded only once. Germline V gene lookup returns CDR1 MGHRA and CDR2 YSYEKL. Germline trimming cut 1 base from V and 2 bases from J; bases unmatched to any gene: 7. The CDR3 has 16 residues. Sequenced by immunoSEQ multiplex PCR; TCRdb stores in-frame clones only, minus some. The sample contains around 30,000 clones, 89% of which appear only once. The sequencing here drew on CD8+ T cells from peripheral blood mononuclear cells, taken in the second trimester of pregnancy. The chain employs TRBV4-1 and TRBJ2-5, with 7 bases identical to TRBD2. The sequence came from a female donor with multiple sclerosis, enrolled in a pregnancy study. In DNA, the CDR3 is TGCGCCAGCAGCCAAGGTCCGTGGGAGGGACAAGAGACCCAGTACTTC. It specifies CASSQGPWEGQETQYF.